What follows describes a single T cell receptor beta chain. Germline V lookup: CDR1 SGDLS, CDR2 YYNGEE. The CDR3 is 16 amino acids. J lost 8 bases, V lost 4 bases, and 12 bases had no gene match. Using immunoSEQ multiplex PCR, the repertoire was profiled, and TCRdb retains in-frame clones only, with some absent. Of approximately 68,000 clones listed, over 75% were seen once; the top ten hold about 0.94%. This sample was taken from a study of OX40 agonist ivuxolimab in advanced cancers. The J gene is TRBJ2-1, the V gene TRBV9; 10 positions match TRBD2. The sequence was obtained from an adult with an advanced solid tumor such as melanoma, head and neck, liver or kidney cancer. The source material was CD4+ or CD8+ T cells sorted from blood, sampled in a trial of the OX40 agonist ivuxolimab. CDR3 in DNA: TGTGCCAGCAGCCCCAGAGTAGCGGGGGGAGTCTATGAGCAGTTCTTC. Protein product: CASSPRVAGGVYEQFF.